The T cell receptor beta chain under discussion was sequenced for a study of spatial heterogeneity in lung cancer. Whole-study context: The donor group consisted of under 90 patients who had untreated, early-stage non-small cell lung cancer. In cases with available follow-up PBMC samples, these were sequenced at a median of about 25 months after resection. Beta-chain sequences were consistently detected more often than alpha-chain sequences.

Study conclusions and caveats: Ubiquitous expanded tumor TCRs appeared in blood more at resection than follow-up.

TCRdb reprocessed the 5' RACE reads with MiXCR, giving one entry per CDR3 protein. The profile shows some 120,000 distinct CDR3 sequences, more than 10% of them singletons. Worth noting for this clonotype: Its specificity is unknown.

This sample's time point: blood at routine non-recurrence follow-up after resection. Sequencing covered unsorted whole RNA taken from tumor, nontumor lung or frozen PBMC. The clonotype comes from a male donor with early-stage non-small cell lung cancer. The material was PBMCs, obtained at follow-up.

CDR3 protein: CASSQDLGTLSNQPQHF. The CDR3 DNA reads as TGTGCCAGCAGCCAGGACTTAGGTACGCTTAGCAATCAGCCCCAGCATTTT. This chain links TRBV11-2 with TRBJ1-5; D is unresolved. The CDR3 runs to 17 residues. Trimming shortened V by 5 bases and J by 0 bases, and 17 bases separated the two germline ends. The germline CDR1 and CDR2 sequences are SGHAT and FQNNGV.